A few counts support the clone carrying this T cell receptor beta chain. Its target is not known. The record originates from a study of cytomegalovirus exposure and HLA in healthy donors. PCR amplification relied on 60 Vbeta primers (plus 13 Jbeta primers). Clones were sequenced by immunoSEQ multiplex PCR, and TCRdb holds only the in-frame ones, with some missing. The sample carries about 200,000 clones, 82% recorded once. General study results and limits: The HLA-A and HLA-B alleles of most subjects were reportedly predicted accurately from TCR beta sequences.

The sequencing input was PBMCs. The receptor was isolated from a middle-aged woman in good health and CMV-seronegative.

The CDR3 bases are TGTGCCAGCAGCTTAAACCCACAGGGACCTAATGAAAAACTGTTTTTT. It translates to CASSLNPQGPNEKLFF. V gene TRBV7-9 combines with J gene TRBJ1-4; possibly TRBD1 for D (6 bases). Trimming took off 2 bases at V and 3 bases at J, with 13 bases between the two ends. The germline gives CDR1 SEHNR, CDR2 FQNEAQ (reference sequence). The CDR3 is made up of 16 amino acids.